Following are 3 T cell receptor beta chains from one sample sequenced in a study of blood T cells in healthy people across ages. Then a second PCR, running roughly 7 to 11 cycles, was carried out with a sample-barcoded 5' primer and a J-beta primer mix. Each CDR3 protein gets one entry after TCRdb re-called the 5' RACE reads with MiXCR. This table has approximately 1.5 million distinct CDR3 sequences, roughly 32% appearing once. The sequenced material came from blood. The receptors stem from a woman aged 25-40 years in good health.

V gene TRBV2 combines with J gene TRBJ1-2, with TRBD1 matching 9 bases. The V and J ends lost 7 bases and 6 bases, in that order; junction bases with no gene match: 3. There are 12 residues in the CDR3. Germline V gene sequence: CDR1 SNHLY, CDR2 FYNNEI. CDR3 DNA: TGTGCCAGCAAAAGACAGGGGGATGGCTACACCTTC. It encodes CASKRQGDGYTF.

This rearrangement joins TRBV29-1 to TRBJ2-5; D gene uncertain. The V end lost 1 base, the J end lost 0 bases, and 15 bases lay between the germline ends. The germline V gene encodes CDR1 SQVTM and CDR2 ANQGSEA. The CDR3 is 16 amino acids. The CDR3 loop reads CSVEGRWHYYQETQYF. The DNA for the CDR3 is TGCAGCGTTGAAGGCCGGTGGCATTACTACCAAGAGACCCAGTACTTC.

This clonotype was counted only a few times. The genes are TRBV7-8 and TRBJ2-7, with 8 positions matching TRBD1. The J segment lost 7 bases and the V segment lost 5 bases, leaving 13 bases of the junction unmatched. Looked up from germline, CDR1 is SGHVS and CDR2 is FQNEAQ. This CDR3 spans 15 amino acids. The DNA for the CDR3 is TGTGCCAGCAGCAAGGGCGGGGACAGGTGGTGGGAGCAGTACTTC. It specifies CASSKGGDRWWEQYF.